This T cell receptor beta chain was sequenced for a study of cytomegalovirus exposure and HLA in healthy donors. Background on the study: The roughly 700 first-cohort repertoires shared a platform with the 130 or so validation repertoires, as reported in a later analysis. Study results and limitations: The TCR clusters that emerged in the first cohort tended, a later analysis found, to co-occur in the roughly 120 validation repertoires. Reportedly, diagnosis of cytomegalovirus status by the classifier showed high specificity and sensitivity.

About this clone itself: The antigen is not known.

This CDR3 has 16 residues. Trimming stripped 7 bases from V and 5 bases from J, with 21 bases between. Germline V CDR1 and CDR2: MNHEY, SMNVEV (reference sequence). Generated by immunoSEQ multiplex PCR, the TCRdb table keeps only in-frame clones and is missing some. The profile covers hundreds of thousands of clones, with just over 85% appearing a single time and about 0.8% taken by the ten largest. The TCR was taken from a woman aged 18-29 years in good health and CMV-seronegative. The chain is built from TRBV27 and TRBJ2-1, with TRBD2 as a possible D gene (5 bases). Material for sequencing was PBMCs. The CDR3 protein is CASTPLDSSPNNEQFF. In nucleotides, the CDR3 is TGTGCCAGCACCCCATTGGACTCTTCTCCAAACAATGAGCAGTTCTTC.